This entry concerns a single TCR beta chain. The antigen is not known. This entry is derived from a study of cytomegalovirus exposure and HLA in healthy donors. Study information: The study placed around 80% of its 398 genotyped donors in the Caucasian-associated ancestry cluster. Study-wide findings and caveats: The study carried out a later analysis of TCR beta sequences. It associated under 20,000 of them with specific HLA alleles at a false discovery rate of 0.05. Most observed TCR sequences were rare, whereas some public TCRs were detected in many donors. More clonal expansion characterized HLA-associated TCR beta chains than equally common others in a later analysis.

The PCR ran on 60 Vbeta and 13 Jbeta primers. Here immunoSEQ multiplex PCR was the method, and the copy in TCRdb shows in-frame clones only, minus some. Among some 170,000 clones listed, about 83% were seen once. The CDR3 contains 15 residues. Germline-derived CDR1 and CDR2 are SNHLY and FYNNEI. The V end was cut by 2 bases, the J end by 0 bases, with 11 bases between. This clonotype originated in a woman in her twenties or thirties in good health and CMV-seronegative. Material for sequencing was PBMCs. The chain is built from TRBV2 and TRBJ2-7; D is perhaps TRBD2 (6 bases). CDR3 sequence: CASSESRGTSYEQYF. The CDR3 DNA reads as TGTGCCAGCAGTGAATCGCGGGGAACCTCCTACGAGCAGTACTTC. Variable domain in full (rest from reference TRBV2 and TRBJ2-7): EPEVTQTPSHQVTQMGQEVILRCVPISNHLYFYWYRQILGQKVEFLVSFYNNEISEKSEIFDDQFSVERPDGSNFTLKIRSTKLEDSAMYFCASSESRGTSYEQYFGPGTRLTVT.